The 13 T cell receptor beta chains in this list originate from one sample, sequenced in a study of prognosis after radiotherapy for stage I lung cancer. By two-round multiplex PCR, the TCR beta CDR3 was amplified from genomic DNA. Initially, in first-round PCR, primers specific to each TRBV and TRBJ gene were used. TCRdb passed the multiplex PCR reads through MiXCR, listing each CDR3 protein once. The table includes some 35,000 distinct CDR3 sequences, approximately 35% detected once. The sequences come from PBMCs, collected before or after stereotactic body radiation therapy (not recorded which). The receptors stem from a donor aged 50 or older with non-small cell lung cancer.

This clonotype came up many times. The chain has TRBV12-3 or TRBV12-4 and TRBJ1-1; maybe TRBD1 (6 bases). Trimming left V 0 bases short and J 2 bases short, with 10 bases between. The CDR3 has 15 amino acids. CDR3 amino acids: CASSLAGQRNTEAFF. For the CDR3, the DNA is TGTGCCAGCAGTTTAGCGGGACAACGAAACACTGAAGCTTTCTTT.

V usage is TRBV7-2 and J usage is TRBJ1-2; TRBD1 agrees at 7 bases. V was clipped by 4 bases and J by 7 bases; unmatched bases: 15. Germline loops: CDR1 SGHTA, CDR2 FQGNSA. The CDR3 is 16 amino acids. Written as DNA, the CDR3 is TGTGCCAGCAGCTCAAGAGGGACAGCCTTTTGGGTTGGCTACACCTTC. It codes for CASSSRGTAFWVGYTF.

Here the CDR3 DNA reads TGTGCCAGCAGTGGCAGCCCGGGGACACACTCCTACGAGCAGTACTTC. Protein sequence: CASSGSPGTHSYEQYF. The chain combines TRBV6-1 with TRBJ2-7; tentative D call: TRBD1 (6 bases). The V and J ends lost 4 bases and 0 bases respectively, with 16 bases between them. Per the germline V gene, CDR1 is MNHNS and CDR2 is SASEGT. The CDR3 contains 16 residues.

The rearrangement links TRBV5-1 to TRBJ1-2, with no clear D. Trimming removed 0 bases at V and 5 bases at J, with 11 bases between. The CDR3 contains 14 residues. The germline gives CDR1 SGHRS, CDR2 YFSETQ. The CDR3 DNA reads TGCGCCAGCAGCTTGGGTCGCGTTGGATATGGCTACACCTTC. The encoded protein is CASSLGRVGYGYTF.

On this clonotype: An end of the junction does not agree with germline; a read error may underlie this. This rearrangement joins TRBV5-1 to TRBJ2-3, with a tentative D call TRBD1 (5 bases). The CDR3 has 14 residues. CDR1 and CDR2 from the germline V gene are SGHRS and YFSETQ. The CDR3 DNA reads TGCGCCAGCAGCTTGAGTCAGGGCACAGATACGAAGTATTTT. It encodes CASSLSQGTDTKYF.

This clonotype has a handful of counts. Germline and junction disagree at one end, which may indicate a read error. This chain links TRBV6-1 with TRBJ2-7, with 14 bases identical to TRBD2. This CDR3 is 18 amino acids long. CDR1 is MNHNS, CDR2 SASEGT, per germline. The CDR3, as DNA: TGTGCCAGCAGGCCAGGACTAGCGGGGGGCTTGCTAATCTACGAGCAATACTTC. Translating it yields CASRPGLAGGLLIYEQYF.

This clonotype has at least ten counts. The chain is built from TRBV3-1 and TRBJ2-1; D remains ambiguous. Trimming left V 6 bases short and J 13 bases short, with 13 bases between. CDR1 is LGHDT and CDR2 is YNNKEL in the germline V gene (reference sequence). The CDR3 is 11 amino acids. DNA for the CDR3: TGTGCCAGCAGGGAAGGGCATTTTCAGTTCTTC. Translated, it gives CASREGHFQFF.

This clonotype has ten or more counts. The V and J genes are TRBV30 and TRBJ1-1, with 7 nucleotides matching TRBD1. The germline V gene has CDR1 GTSNPN and CDR2 SVGIG (reference sequence). The CDR3 covers 12 residues. V lost 3 bases and J lost 8; bases outside the gene matches: 6. This chain's CDR3 is CAWSPGTVEAFF. The CDR3 coding sequence is TGTGCCTGGAGCCCCGGGACAGTCGAAGCTTTCTTT.

There are many counts of this clonotype. The chain uses TRBV7-9 and TRBJ2-5; D gene unclear. Germline CDR1 reads SEHNR; CDR2 reads FQNEAQ (reference sequence). The V and J ends lost 2 bases and 4 bases respectively, with 2 bases between them. This CDR3 has 11 amino acids. The CDR3 coding sequence is TGTGCCAGCAGCTTATTAGAGACCCAGTACTTC. Its protein product is CASSLLETQYF.

This clonotype occurred many times. V is TRBV6-9 and J is TRBJ2-7; D ambiguous. Per germline, CDR1 MNHGY and CDR2 SVAAGI. The CDR3 is 12 residues long. Trimming left V 4 bases short and J 6 bases short, with 10 bases between. CDR3 sequence (DNA): TGTGCCAGCAGTTCCCCCCCGGCCGAGCAGTACTTC. It encodes CASSSPPAEQYF.

This clonotype was seen ten or more times. The chain uses TRBV15 and TRBJ1-1, with D perhaps matching TRBD1 (5 bases). This CDR3 has 14 amino acids. Between the trimmed V and J ends, which lost 1 base and 4 bases, there was a span of 10 bases. The V gene's germline CDR1 is LNHNV and CDR2 YYDKDF (reference sequence). As DNA, the CDR3 is TGTGCCACCAGCAGAGCCAGGGCTGGCACTGAAGCTTTCTTT. Its translation is CATSRARAGTEAFF.

This chain connects TRBV7-2 to TRBJ2-3; D could derive from TRBD1 or TRBD2 (5 bases each). Germline assignment: CDR1 SGHTA and CDR2 FQGNSA. The length of the CDR3 is 15 residues. Trimming pared 3 bases from V and 3 bases from J, leaving 13 bases between. In nucleotides, the CDR3 is TGTGCCAGCAGCTTCGGGGCAGGGTTGACAGATACGCAGTATTTT. Residues: CASSFGAGLTDTQYF.

In the case of this clonotype: This may be a read error: a much more frequent sequence differs by one nucleotide. The CDR3 spells CASSQGLPLMNTEAFF. The DNA for the CDR3 is TGTGCCAGCAGCCAGGGTCTCCCACTCATGAACACTGAAGCTTTCTTT. This chain connects TRBV6-2 or TRBV6-3 to TRBJ1-1; D is perhaps TRBD1 (5 bases). This CDR3 comprises 16 residues. Germline values: CDR1 MNHEY, CDR2 SVGEGT. The V end lost 6 bases, the J end lost 0 bases, and 17 bases lay between the germline ends.